Sequencing of this TCR beta chain was carried out in a study of T cells in Graves' hyperthyroidism and ophthalmopathy (dated by TCRdb to between 2019 and 2020). Study-level background: Peripheral blood samples were taken at initial diagnosis, before any treatment was given. Following sampling, methimazole starting at 30 mg daily was given to hyperthyroidism patients, and high-dose intravenous methylprednisolone was given to ophthalmopathy patients. To identify TCR V-J signatures that set the groups apart, the researchers used a discovery cohort of about a hundred patients, made up of 40 to 45 with Graves' ophthalmopathy and approximately 57 with stable Graves' hyperthyroidism. According to the paper, TCR Vbeta CDR3 sequencing was carried out on approximately 140 peripheral blood samples, which came from under 50 ophthalmopathy, under 85 hyperthyroidism and roughly 17 progressor patients. For training and testing, the 80 to 100 patients in the discovery cohort were randomly divided in a 7:3 ratio. The study also compared thyroid tissue and blood T-cell repertoires from about six Graves' hyperthyroidism patients. An independent validation cohort of around 19 hyperthyroidism patients and approximately 16 patients who later progressed to ophthalmopathy tested prospective prediction of ophthalmopathy. On the study overall, not on this receptor specifically: Sample size was not statistically predetermined, and investigators were not blinded to group allocation. In validation, the model predicted progression to ophthalmopathy with over 65% sensitivity and 72.22% specificity, a median of 6.5 months before onset. A 13 V-J signature model separated ophthalmopathy from stable hyperthyroidism, with 87.88% sensitivity and roughly 81% specificity in cross-validation and 80%/75% in testing. Blood samples also contained most of the expanded thyroid clonotypes (frequency above 0.001), which suggests that blood repertoires may reflect thyroid immune responses.

The TCR beta CDR3 regions were amplified from RNA transcripts. A first-round RT-PCR of the TCR CDR3 used the HTBI primer set with the Qiagen OneStep RT-PCR kit. Libraries were constructed in a second round of multiplex PCR, after which size selection and purification were performed. The libraries were sequenced on an Illumina HiSeq2000 using paired-end 100 bp reads. In the paper's pipeline: SOAPnuke was used to process the raw data, throwing out any read that contained adapters or uncalled bases, had a mean Phred below 15, or lacked an exact constant-primer or identifier match. COPE v1.2.5 was used to merge high-quality paired reads, and clonotypes were defined as unique nucleotide sequences. Clonotypes were aligned to IMGT TRBV, TRBD and TRBJ reference segments using MiTCR v1.1. Analysis was restricted to V-J combinations with a frequency above 0.0001, which covered over 98% of repertoires. The TCS score was defined as F50 (clonal expansion) divided by E x V (chaos), with BLOSUM62-based TCRdist calculated between CDR3 peptides within each V-J. Welch's t-statistics and random forest reduced roughly 500 V-J features to 13, which were used in a naive Bayes classifier (R e1071). The Morisita-Horn index was used to measure how similar the thyroid and blood repertoires were. TCRdb reprocessed the public reads (quality trimming at Q25 with fastp, clone calling with MiXCR) and kept in-frame beta chains. Every distinct CDR3 protein forms one entry, paired with its most common genes and DNA. In this record, the V and J calls reflect TCRdb's handling and not the investigators' own analysis. This sample comprises about 840,000 distinct CDR3 sequences, roughly 40% of them detected only once. About 8.9% of the sample is taken by the ten largest.

On this clonotype itself: Its antigen specificity is not known. A read error may account for a junction end that differs from germline.

CDR1 SEHNR and CDR2 FQNEAQ were looked up in the germline V gene (reference sequence). The CDR3 spans 12 residues, from the cysteine through the phenylalanine. The entry retains the CDR3 DNA only, 36 bases that are in frame from base 1. Stable Graves' hyperthyroidism was defined as no progression to ophthalmopathy during 18 months of follow-up. Hyperthyroidism patients were newly diagnosed, had a disease duration of under 2 months, and were aged 18 to 65 years. Patients with uncontrolled infections, other autoimmune diseases, pregnancy or lactation were excluded. Diagnoses were established on the basis of clinical symptoms, serum thyroxine and TRAb, thyroid ultrasound, and orbital computed tomography. Ficoll-Paque density gradient centrifugation was used to isolate PBMCs from around 10 ml of fresh peripheral blood. Trizol reagent was used to extract total RNA, and RNA quality was then checked on an Agilent 2100 Bioanalyzer.

This TCR was recovered from a man aged 18 to 30 with Graves' hyperthyroidism. Sequencing used blood. The rearrangement joined TRBV7-9 to TRBJ2-7, with the identity of the D gene unclear. For the CDR3, the sequence is CAGSSPSYEQYF. The DNA sequence is TGTGCCGGCAGCTCTCCCTCCTACGAGCAGTACTTC.